This TCR beta chain derives from a study of blood T cell repertoires in COVID-19. This clone was recorded only once. Germline V gene lookup returns CDR1 SGHTA and CDR2 FQGTGA. Trimming removed 3 bases from V and 10 bases from J; junction bases left unmatched: 5. The CDR3 is made up of 13 amino acids. Profiled with immunoSEQ multiplex PCR; TCRdb holds only in-frame clones, not every one. The sample has about 78,000 clones; 80% to 95% are singletons. This clonotype originated in a woman in her forties or fifties in a cohort sampled during active COVID-19. The specimen was peripheral blood. The chain couples TRBV7-3 to TRBJ1-1, with TRBD1 identical over 10 bases. CDR3 DNA sequence: TGTGCCAGCAGCTTGTCGGACAGGGGGGGAGCTTTCTTT. Its protein is CASSLSDRGGAFF.